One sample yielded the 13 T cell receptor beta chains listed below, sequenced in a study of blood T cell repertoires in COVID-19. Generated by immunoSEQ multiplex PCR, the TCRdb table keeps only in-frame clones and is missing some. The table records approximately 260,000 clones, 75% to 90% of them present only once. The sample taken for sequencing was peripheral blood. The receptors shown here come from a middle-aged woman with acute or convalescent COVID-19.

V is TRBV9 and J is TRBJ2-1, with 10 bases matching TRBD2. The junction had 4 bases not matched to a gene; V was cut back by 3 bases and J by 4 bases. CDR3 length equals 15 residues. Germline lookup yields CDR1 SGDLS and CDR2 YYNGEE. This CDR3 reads CASSATSGAYNEQFF. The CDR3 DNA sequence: TGTGCCAGCAGCGCCACTAGCGGGGCTTACAATGAGCAGTTCTTC.

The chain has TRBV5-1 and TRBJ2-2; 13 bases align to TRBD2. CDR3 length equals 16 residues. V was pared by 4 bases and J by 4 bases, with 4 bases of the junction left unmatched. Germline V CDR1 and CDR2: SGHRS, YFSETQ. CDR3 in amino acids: CASSPWTSGGTGELFF. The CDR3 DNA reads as TGCGCCAGCAGCCCATGGACTAGCGGGGGCACCGGGGAGCTGTTTTTT.

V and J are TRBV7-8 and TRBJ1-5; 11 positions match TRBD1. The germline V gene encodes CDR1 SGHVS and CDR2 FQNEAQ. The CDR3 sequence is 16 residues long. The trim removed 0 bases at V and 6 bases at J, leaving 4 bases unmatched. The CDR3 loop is CASSLARGQGVQPQHF. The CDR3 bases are TGTGCCAGCAGCTTAGCAAGGGGACAGGGGGTTCAGCCCCAGCATTTT.

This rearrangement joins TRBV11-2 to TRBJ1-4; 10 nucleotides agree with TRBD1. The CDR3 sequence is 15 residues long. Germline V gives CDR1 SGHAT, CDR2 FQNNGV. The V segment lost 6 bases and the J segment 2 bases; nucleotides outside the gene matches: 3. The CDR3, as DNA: TGTGCCAGCAGGTCGGGACAGGGGACTAATGAAAAACTGTTTTTT. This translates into CASRSGQGTNEKLFF.

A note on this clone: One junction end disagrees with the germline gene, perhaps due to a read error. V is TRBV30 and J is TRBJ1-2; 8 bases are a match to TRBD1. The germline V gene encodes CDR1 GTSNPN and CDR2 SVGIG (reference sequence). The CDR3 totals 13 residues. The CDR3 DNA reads TGCGCCGGTGGGGGCAGGGGGCTGAGTGGCTACACCTTC. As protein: CAGGGRGLSGYTF. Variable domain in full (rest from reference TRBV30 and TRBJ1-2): SQTIHQWPATLVQPVGSPLSLECTVEGTSNPNLYWYRQAAGRGLQLLFYSVGIGQISSEVPQNLSASRPQDRQFILSSKKLLLSDSGFYLCAGGGRGLSGYTFGSGTRLTVV.

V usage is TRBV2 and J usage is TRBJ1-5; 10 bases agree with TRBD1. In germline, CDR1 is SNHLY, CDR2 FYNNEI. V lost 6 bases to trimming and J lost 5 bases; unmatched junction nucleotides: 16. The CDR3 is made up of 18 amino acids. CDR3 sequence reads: CASRAGTGVSQGYQPQHF. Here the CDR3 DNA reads TGTGCCAGCAGAGCCGGGACAGGGGTGTCTCAGGGATATCAGCCCCAGCATTTT.

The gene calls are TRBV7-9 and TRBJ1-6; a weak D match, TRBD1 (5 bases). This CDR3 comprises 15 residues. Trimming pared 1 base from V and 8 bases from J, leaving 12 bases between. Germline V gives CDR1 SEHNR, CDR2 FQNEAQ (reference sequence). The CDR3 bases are TGTGCCAGCAGCTTAGTACCCCCGGGGGATTCACCCCTCCACTTT. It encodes CASSLVPPGDSPLHF.

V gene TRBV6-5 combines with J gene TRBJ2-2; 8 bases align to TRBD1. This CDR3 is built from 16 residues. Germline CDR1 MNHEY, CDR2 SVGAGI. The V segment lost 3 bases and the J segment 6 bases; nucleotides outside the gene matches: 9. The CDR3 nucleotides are TGTGCCAGCAGTTATAGGGCACAACAGGGGGCCGGGGAGCTGTTTTTT. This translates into CASSYRAQQGAGELFF.

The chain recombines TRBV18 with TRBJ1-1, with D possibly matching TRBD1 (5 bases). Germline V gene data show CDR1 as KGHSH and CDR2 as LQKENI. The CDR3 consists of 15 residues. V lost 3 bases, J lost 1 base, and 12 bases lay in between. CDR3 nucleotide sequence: TGTGCCAGCTCACCTCAGACAGACCCGAACACTGAAGCTTTCTTT. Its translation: CASSPQTDPNTEAFF.

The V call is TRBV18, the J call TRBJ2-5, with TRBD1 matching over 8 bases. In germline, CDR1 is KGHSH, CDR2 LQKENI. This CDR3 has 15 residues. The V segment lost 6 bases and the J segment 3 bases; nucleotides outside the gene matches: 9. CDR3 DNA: TGTGCCAGCTCCGGCACAGGGACAGGAAAAGAGACCCAGTACTTC. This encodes CASSGTGTGKETQYF.

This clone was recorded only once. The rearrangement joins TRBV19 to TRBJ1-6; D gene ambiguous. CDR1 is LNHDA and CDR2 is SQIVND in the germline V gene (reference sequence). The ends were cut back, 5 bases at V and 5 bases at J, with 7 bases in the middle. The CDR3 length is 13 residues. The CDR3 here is CASSQDNNSPLHF. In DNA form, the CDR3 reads TGTGCCAGTAGTCAGGATAATAATTCACCCCTCCACTTT.

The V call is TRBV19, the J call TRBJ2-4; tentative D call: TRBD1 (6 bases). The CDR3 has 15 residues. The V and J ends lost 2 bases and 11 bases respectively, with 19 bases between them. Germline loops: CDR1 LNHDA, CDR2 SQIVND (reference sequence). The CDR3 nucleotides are TGTGCCAGTAGTATAATGGTGGGGGCGAGTGGTGTTCAGTACTTC. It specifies CASSIMVGASGVQYF.

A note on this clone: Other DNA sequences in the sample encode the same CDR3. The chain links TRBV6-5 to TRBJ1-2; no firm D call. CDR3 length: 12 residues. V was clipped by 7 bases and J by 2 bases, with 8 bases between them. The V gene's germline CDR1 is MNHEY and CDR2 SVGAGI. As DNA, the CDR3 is TGTGCCAGCACAAGAGGGAACTATGGCTACACCTTC. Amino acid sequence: CASTRGNYGYTF.